This TCR beta chain derives from a study of CD8+CD57+ T cells in acquired aplastic anemia. Genomic DNA, serving as template, underwent TCR beta VDJ and CDR3 profiling. TCRdb redid the calling of the reads with MiXCR, one entry per CDR3 protein. The sample holds under 350,000 distinct CDR3 sequences, 56% seen once. This CDR3 has 14 residues. The V and J ends lost 6 bases and 4 bases respectively, with 13 bases between them. Germline values: CDR1 MGHDK, CDR2 SYGVNS. Sequenced patients had shown CD8+CD57+ cell expansion by flow cytometry. The chain links TRBV25-1 to TRBJ2-1; D remains unclear. The clonotype comes from a human donor with aplastic anemia. Specimen: sorted CD4+, CD8+, or CD8+CD57+ T cells (not recorded which) from PBMCs. CDR3 DNA: TGTGCCAGCAGGGCCGATGACTGGTACAATGAGCAGTTCTTC. Translation gives CASRADDWYNEQFF.